This T cell receptor beta chain is drawn from a study of cytomegalovirus exposure and HLA in healthy donors (dated by TCRdb to about 2017). Turning to the overall study: An earlier analysis of approximately 550 of the donors reported approximately 300 Gb of sequence data and about 100 million unique TCR beta sequences from some 180 million T cells. Approximately 300 gigabases of sequencing data and 70 million to 85 million unique TCR sequences were included in an early release covering about 700 HLA-typed donors. The genetic ancestry cluster associated with self-reported Caucasian donors included about 81% of the approximately 410 genotyped donors. The study aimed to test whether signatures of past pathogen exposure could be identified by cataloging public T cell receptors. The study used immunosequencing to profile the T cell repertoires of approximately 640 subjects and linked those repertoires to cytomegalovirus serostatus. In addition to the first cohort of 666 subjects, a separate validation cohort of 120 different subjects was used. To predict cytomegalovirus infection status, the study brought together high-throughput TCR immunosequencing, statistical association of individual TCRs with disease status, and machine learning. A later analysis re-analyzed previously published TCR beta repertoires from approximately 670 donors and added high-resolution HLA genotyping to study TCR occurrence patterns. Rather than using new phenotypic data, the later analysis identified candidate immune exposures from TCR beta sequences and from how often those sequences occurred across donors. An earlier analysis of nearly 600 of the donors applied high-throughput TCR beta sequencing to assess whether each TCR beta V gene segment acted as functional or pseudogenic. Alongside the repertoire data, information on donor age, sex, ethnicity and CMV serostatus was compiled. In a later genetic analysis, genome-wide SNP genotypes for about 55% of the roughly 700 donors were used, and that subset was treated as a discovery cohort. Every discovery cohort repertoire had been produced on one sequencing platform. Both class I and class II loci were covered by HLA typing, at four-digit resolution. The number of donors typed differed by locus, with about 629-640 for A, B, C, DRB1 and DQB1, around 500 for DQA1, approximately 580 for DPA1, and 400 to 490 for DPB1. About five DR-DQ haplotypes were handled as single units for association and clustering because linkage in the cohort was strong. Among 300 to 500 genotyped donors of the cohort, an average of around 250,000 unique TCR beta nucleotide sequences was sequenced per donor, of which about 18% were non-productive. Study-level results and caveats: This cohort had only TCR beta chains sequenced, and the lack of alpha or paired-chain data limited which features could be detected. Most CMV-associated TCR beta chains appeared to be HLA-restricted in a later analysis, and the HLA associations seemed to be driven largely by CMV exposure. The presence/absence analyses assumed that sequencing depth was roughly uniform across donors, and that assumption may not be true. For the cohort, immune exposure information was limited to CMV serostatus. According to a later genetic analysis, donors in an Asian-associated ancestry cluster had fewer N-insertions in productive TCRs than the approximately 610-donor mean. According to a later analysis, TCR association rates differed among HLA loci, with DRB1 alleles showing the most associated TCRs and HLA-C alleles showing the fewest. Linkage disequilibrium might explain the correlated functional status among segregating V segments, but an unknown experimental factor could not be excluded. In a later genetic analysis, a missense DCLRE1C variant was associated with V-gene and J-gene trimming of TCR beta chains, and the association was replicated in an independent cohort. A later analysis associated 16,951 TCR beta sequences with specific HLA alleles at a false discovery rate of 0.05. In the study, about 150 TCR beta chains were listed as associated with cytomegalovirus. In vitro tests confirmed that a few of the cytomegalovirus-associated TCR beta chains recognize cytomegalovirus antigens. In an earlier analysis of under 600 of the donors, most TCR beta V segments were observed in productive rearrangements about 87% or about 30% of the time, broadly matching IMGT annotations. A further reported finding was that TCR beta sequences accurately predicted the HLA-A and HLA-B alleles for most subjects in the first cohort. The sequencing pipeline was judged likely to have produced a cluster of highly shared sequence variants as a technical artifact. Across donors, most TCR sequences were observed very rarely, whereas some public TCRs were present in many individuals. Because some donors lacked HLA typing at each locus, the association tests relied only on the typed subset. Strong co-occurrence of HLA alleles, especially DR and DQ, made assigning TCR associations to individual alleles difficult. It was suggested by the authors that the approach could potentially be generalized to other disease states and immunological phenotypes. Several of the top co-occurrence clusters appeared to be linked to parvovirus B19, influenza, CMV and Epstein-Barr virus, according to a later analysis. Because counts were too low, roughly 17 rarely observed V segments, including chromosome 9 orphons, were left out of the earlier analysis of roughly 600 of the donors. In both the original and validation cohorts, the classifier was reported to diagnose cytomegalovirus status with high specificity and sensitivity. In a later analysis, HLA-associated TCR beta chains showed more clonal expansion and lower generation probabilities than non-associated chains that were equally common. Some IMGT-functional V segments, including TRBV6-2 and TRBV6-3, could not be distinguished by the 87-base-pair reads and were therefore excluded.

Receptors were amplified or captured by the immunoSEQ multiplex PCR assay. The multiplex PCR relied on a mix of 60 forward primers for TCR Vbeta segments and 13 reverse primers for TCR Jbeta segments. A multiplex PCR assay on genomic DNA amplified the CDR3 region of rearranged TCR beta genes. The Illumina HiSeq System was used to sequence the amplified TCR beta libraries as 87-base-pair reads. Turning to the authors' computational methods: In a later analysis, approximately 74 million unique TCR beta chains were counted across the 690 or so repertoires, and roughly 11 million of these chains were shared by at least two donors. A nearest-neighbor algorithm error-corrected the raw reads and collapsed the reads into unique sequences, merging closely related sequences to remove PCR and sequencing errors. V, D and J gene segments were assigned by aligning CDR3 sequences to IMGT reference sequences. For a sequence to be retained, at least a six-nucleotide match to both a V gene segment and a J gene segment was required. A rearrangement was called productive if the CDR3 had no stop codons and remained in frame with V and J, and every other rearrangement was called non-productive. CDR3 was defined by IMGT convention, running from the second conserved V-encoded cysteine to the conserved J-encoded phenylalanine. The earlier analysis of roughly 590 of the donors excluded sequences that lacked an unambiguous match to a single V gene segment. An earlier analysis of a few hundred of the donors classified V segments as functional when productive rearrangements were above 56.7% and as segregating when the standard deviation between donors was above 5%. A statistical classification framework was built to diagnose cytomegalovirus status from the catalog of TCR beta chain sequences. In a later analysis, V and J genes were assigned by comparing TCR nucleotide sequences against IMGT/GENE-DB human TR gene sequences. Using the TCRdist pipeline, a later analysis assigned CDR3 sequences along with most-parsimonious VDJ recombination scenarios. In a later analysis, every TCR beta chain was defined by the combination of its CDR3 amino acid sequence and its V-gene family, and reads without a unique V-gene family were dropped. As a way to deal with suspected cross-contamination and a sequencing artifact, a later analysis dropped 450 to 600 nucleotide sequences that were highly shared and had low generation probability. In a later analysis, a clonal expansion index was calculated for each public chain from normalized within-repertoire ranks of inferred template counts. A later analysis computed generation probabilities with a VDJ recombination model fitted to out-of-frame rearrangements, and checked the results against IGoR. In a later analysis, hypergeometric tests were used to score TCR-TCR, TCR-HLA and TCR-CMV co-occurrence, with a repertoire-size bias correction applied to TCR pairs. To estimate false discovery rates, a later analysis permuted the HLA or CMV assignments 20 times. In a later analysis, co-occurring TCRs were grouped using DBSCAN, with TCRdist sequence similarity added in when clustering inside HLA-allele-positive subsets. Repertoires with fewer than 30,000 or more than 120,000 public chains were left out of co-occurrence clustering, as were five repertoires with anomalous nucleotide sharing. As stored in TCRdb, this immuneACCESS dataset retains in-frame rearrangements with V and J assigned. A fraction of the clones does not appear; measured against another copy, unresolved V genes explain less than half of the discrepancy, and the remainder lacks a known reason. V, J and clone size are taken as reported in that table, and D and trimming were inferred from the DNA itself. In all, the sample holds over 80,000 clones, and approximately 69% of those were seen once. About 6% of the sample is held by the ten biggest clonotypes.

The germline V gene (reference sequence) gives CDR1 as MNHNY and CDR2 as SVGAGI. V lost 6 bases and J lost 0 bases; the stretch between them is 11 bases long. Its CDR3 holds 14 amino acids, cysteine through phenylalanine. The only DNA kept is the CDR3, 42 bases in frame from the first base. Comments on this clone: Its specific antigen is unknown. Base qualities are not at hand, and no much larger clone is one base apart.

In total, approximately 700 healthy bone marrow donors made up the cohort. All cohort members were sampled while nominally healthy, although unrecorded immune exposures were likely present. The donor tested CMV seropositive and was one of the 289 seropositive cohort members. A peripheral blood sample was provided by each donor, and peripheral blood mononuclear cells were used for TCR beta sequencing. Genomic DNA was extracted from the blood cell samples with the Qiagen DNeasy Blood Extraction Kit. The sample consisted of PBMCs. The clonotype comes from a boy younger than 18 in good health and CMV-seropositive. This chain joins TRBV6-6 to TRBJ1-1; possibly the D gene is TRBD1, per 6 matching bases. CDR3 region: CASSTWTVNTEAFF. The nucleotides read TGTGCCAGCAGCACTTGGACAGTGAACACTGAAGCTTTCTTT.